This T cell receptor (beta chain) was sequenced during a study of blood T cell repertoires in COVID-19. As for the study in general: Specimens from acute and convalescent COVID-19 originated in the United States, Italy and Spain. Nucleic acid was either cDNA or gDNA, and it came from T cells, B-cell-depleted T cells, or PBMCs.

Profiling relied on immunoSEQ multiplex PCR, and the TCRdb table lists in-frame clones only, not all of them. The sample includes 200,000 to 300,000 clones, 80% to 90% seen only once; the top ten take 2% to 2.5%. The CDR3 consists of 15 residues. The J segment lost 4 bases and the V segment lost 0 bases, leaving 5 bases of the junction unmatched. Germline-derived CDR1 and CDR2 are SGHRS and YFSETQ. This TCR derives from a middle-aged man who had recovered from COVID-19. The J gene is TRBJ2-3, the V gene TRBV5-1; 7 bases line up with TRBD1. The sequenced sample was peripheral blood. Written as DNA, the CDR3 is TGCGCCAGCAGCTTGGGACAGGGTGGTTCAGATACGCAGTATTTT. As protein: CASSLGQGGSDTQYF.